Each of the 18 T cell receptor beta chains below was sequenced from the same sample in a study of CD8+ T cells in alopecia areata. Once RNA had been extracted, it was reverse transcribed into cDNA to act as the sequencing template. Assay: immunoSEQ multiplex PCR; the TCRdb copy retains only in-frame clones and omits some. The repertoire holds 150,000 to 190,000 clones, with around half as singletons. This specimen was CD8+ T cells sorted from blood, taken at week 0. The receptors originated from a human donor with alopecia areata.

This clone was seen just once. The V and J genes are TRBV7-8 and TRBJ2-6, with D unclear. The V end lost 3 bases, the J end lost 3 bases, and 9 bases lay between the germline ends. There are 15 residues in the CDR3. Germline V lookup: CDR1 SGHVS, CDR2 FQNEAQ. CDR3: CASSLPFGGANVLTF. DNA of the CDR3: TGTGCCAGCAGCTTGCCGTTTGGTGGGGCCAACGTCCTGACTTTC.

The chain employs TRBV5-6 and TRBJ1-6; 7 bases agree with TRBD1. Trimming at V came to 4 bases and at J to 8 bases, leaving 6 bases not matched to a gene. Germline lookup yields CDR1 SGHDT and CDR2 YYEEEE. The CDR3 totals 14 residues. The CDR3 loop is CASSIDRDYSPLHF. The CDR3 DNA is TGTGCCAGCAGCATTGACAGGGATTATTCACCCCTCCACTTT.

A few counts support this clone. CDR3: CASSLSRQETQYF. The CDR3 region has the DNA TGTGCCAGCAGCTTATCGAGGCAAGAGACCCAGTACTTC. The V and J genes are TRBV13 and TRBJ2-5; D unclear. V lost 2 bases and J lost 2, with 6 bases in between. CDR3 length: 13 amino acids. The germline V gene has CDR1 PRHDT and CDR2 FYEKMQ (reference sequence).

This clone showed up just a few times. V usage is TRBV30 and J usage is TRBJ1-1, with D perhaps TRBD1 (5 bases). Trimming removed 4 bases at V and 3 bases at J, with 15 bases between. Germline CDR1 is GTSNPN and CDR2 is SVGIG (reference sequence). The CDR3 runs 14 residues. In DNA, the CDR3 is TGTGCCTGGACCCGGGGGTTTGCGGACACTGAAGCTTTCTTT. Amino acid sequence: CAWTRGFADTEAFF.

The chain uses TRBV30 and TRBJ1-2; the D gene is possibly TRBD1 (5 bases). V lost 1 base and J 4 bases, leaving 7 bases between the germline ends. CDR1 GTSNPN and CDR2 SVGIG come from the germline V gene (reference sequence). The CDR3 length is 12 residues. Here the CDR3 reads CAWSATVYGYTF. The CDR3 DNA sequence: TGTGCCTGGAGTGCGACAGTCTATGGCTACACCTTC.

There are a few counts of this clone. V and J are TRBV7-9 and TRBJ2-5; 9 nucleotides agree with TRBD1. The J call could be wrong; TRBJ2-7 is a better fit for the DNA end. The V gene's germline CDR1 is SEHNR and CDR2 FQNEAQ (reference sequence). There are 14 residues in the CDR3. The CDR3 here is CASSSTGGNYEQYF. The CDR3 DNA is TGTGCCAGCAGCTCTACAGGGGGCAACTACGAGCAGTACTTC.

There are a few counts of this clone. This chain joins TRBV7-6 and TRBJ2-7, with a possible D match to TRBD2 (5 bases). This CDR3 is built from 11 residues. The germline V gene encodes CDR1 SGHVS and CDR2 FNYEAQ. Between the trimmed V and J ends, which lost 4 bases and 5 bases, there was a span of 6 bases. The CDR3 nucleotides read TGTGCCAGCAGCTCCGGGGACGAGCAGTACTTC. Translating gives CASSSGDEQYF.

This clone was recorded a few times. V is TRBV7-6 and J is TRBJ2-7, with D perhaps TRBD2 (6 bases). The CDR3 runs 14 residues. V was shortened by 0 bases and J by 2 bases, with 8 bases between the two germline ends. The germline CDR1 and CDR2 sequences are SGHVS and FNYEAQ. In DNA, the CDR3 is TGTGCCAGCAGCTTAGCGGGGGGTACCTACGAGCAGTACTTC. It is translated as CASSLAGGTYEQYF.

This sequence joins TRBV27 and TRBJ2-1, with 8 nucleotides matching TRBD2. This CDR3 spans 15 amino acids. With 7 bases clipped from V and 7 bases from J, the junction kept 12 bases outside the gene matches. Germline values: CDR1 MNHEY, CDR2 SMNVEV (reference sequence). CDR3 DNA: TGTGCCAGCATCGAGCGGGGGCCCTGGGGGAATGAGCAGTTCTTC. This encodes CASIERGPWGNEQFF.

On this clone: The same CDR3 is also encoded by other DNA sequences in this sample. The chain joins TRBV18 to TRBJ2-7; D is ambiguous. Trimming removed 3 bases from V and 3 bases from J, with 6 bases in between. The germline V gene has CDR1 KGHSH and CDR2 LQKENI. The CDR3 contains 12 residues. DNA for the CDR3: TGTGCCAGCTCACCCGGCGGCTACGAGCAGTACTTC. Its protein is CASSPGGYEQYF. The complete variable domain, with remaining parts taken from reference TRBV18 and TRBJ2-7, reads NAGVMQNPRHLVRRRGQEARLRCSPMKGHSHVYWYRQLPEEGLKFMVYLQKENIIDESGMPKERFSAEFPKEGPSILRIQQVVRGDSAAYFCASSPGGYEQYFGPGTRLTVT.

This clone came up a few times. The rearrangement uses TRBV10-3 and TRBJ1-2; D remains unclear. Per the germline V gene, CDR1 is ENHRY and CDR2 is SYGVKD. V lost 2 bases and J 6 bases, leaving 13 bases between the germline ends. The CDR3 covers 14 residues. CDR3 protein: CAISEEGRDDGYTF. The CDR3 bases are TGTGCCATCAGTGAGGAAGGGCGTGATGATGGCTACACCTTC.

The V call is TRBV30, the J call TRBJ1-2, with D unresolved. V lost 5 bases, J lost 4 bases, and 14 bases lay in between. Germline V gives CDR1 GTSNPN, CDR2 SVGIG (reference sequence). The CDR3 contains 13 residues. Here the CDR3 reads CAWYRNVGYGYTF. CDR3 bases: TGTGCCTGGTACCGGAATGTGGGCTATGGCTACACCTTC. Full variable domain (outside the CDR3, taken from reference TRBV30 and TRBJ1-2): SQTIHQWPATLVQPVGSPLSLECTVEGTSNPNLYWYRQAAGRGLQLLFYSVGIGQISSEVPQNLSASRPQDRQFILSSKKLLLSDSGFYLCAWYRNVGYGYTFGSGTRLTVV.

Only a few counts were recorded for this clone. The rearrangement links TRBV5-6 to TRBJ1-2, with 7 bases fitting TRBD1. The V segment lost 3 bases and the J segment 2 bases; nucleotides outside the gene matches: 7. CDR1 SGHDT and CDR2 YYEEEE come from the germline V gene. The CDR3 is made up of 15 amino acids. The DNA of the CDR3 is TGTGCCAGCAGCTACAGCGGGACAGCGAACTATGGCTACACCTTC. As protein: CASSYSGTANYGYTF. Looking up the rest from reference TRBV5-6 and TRBJ1-2 gives the full variable domain: DAGVTQSPTHLIKTRGQQVTLRCSPKSGHDTVSWYQQALGQGPQFIFQYYEEEERQRGNFPDRFSGHQFPNYSSELNVNALLLGDSALYLCASSYSGTANYGYTFGSGTRLTVV.

The genes are TRBV30 and TRBJ1-1; 8 nucleotides agree with TRBD1. Looked up from germline, CDR1 is GTSNPN and CDR2 is SVGIG (reference sequence). Trimming removed 7 bases from V and 6 bases from J; junction bases left unmatched: 10. This CDR3 spans 13 amino acids. Here the CDR3 reads CAYQGQGVPEAFF. The CDR3 DNA follows: TGTGCCTACCAAGGACAGGGAGTCCCTGAAGCTTTCTTT. The whole variable domain, remainder taken from reference TRBV30 and TRBJ1-1, is SQTIHQWPATLVQPVGSPLSLECTVEGTSNPNLYWYRQAAGRGLQLLFYSVGIGQISSEVPQNLSASRPQDRQFILSSKKLLLSDSGFYLCAYQGQGVPEAFFGQGTRLTVV.

The rearrangement uses TRBV2 and TRBJ1-5; tentatively, D is TRBD1 (6 bases). The length of the CDR3 is 15 residues. CDR1 is SNHLY, CDR2 FYNNEI, per germline. The germline V and J ends were trimmed by 10 bases and 0 bases, with 16 bases remaining between them. The CDR3 DNA sequence: TGTGCCACCAAGGGTGGGGGCACTAGCAATCAGCCCCAGCATTTT. Its translation: CATKGGGTSNQPQHF.

The chain combines TRBV6-5 with TRBJ2-3; D uncertain. CDR3 size: 14 residues. Trimming stripped 0 bases from V and 3 bases from J, with 7 bases between. Germline-derived CDR1 and CDR2 are MNHEY and SVGAGI. As DNA, the CDR3 is TGTGCCAGCAGTTACTCGCTCGGGACAGATACGCAGTATTTT. Translation gives CASSYSLGTDTQYF.

V and J are TRBV29-1 and TRBJ2-7; maybe TRBD2 (5 bases). Trimming removed 1 base at V and 1 base at J, with 11 bases between. The CDR3 extends over 14 amino acids. Germline V lookup: CDR1 SQVTM, CDR2 ANQGSEA. CDR3 sequence reads: CSVEGEQASYEQYF. The CDR3 bases are TGCAGCGTTGAAGGGGAGCAGGCATCCTACGAGCAGTACTTC.

For the CDR3, the DNA is TGTGCCTGGAGTGTACCACACCACTGGGACGAAAAACTGTTTTTT. It encodes CAWSVPHHWDEKLFF. The chain has TRBV30 and TRBJ1-4; D possibly corresponds to TRBD1 (5 bases). Per germline, CDR1 GTSNPN and CDR2 SVGIG (reference sequence). The CDR3 length is 15 residues. Deletions cut 0 bases from V and 8 bases from J, with 16 bases between.